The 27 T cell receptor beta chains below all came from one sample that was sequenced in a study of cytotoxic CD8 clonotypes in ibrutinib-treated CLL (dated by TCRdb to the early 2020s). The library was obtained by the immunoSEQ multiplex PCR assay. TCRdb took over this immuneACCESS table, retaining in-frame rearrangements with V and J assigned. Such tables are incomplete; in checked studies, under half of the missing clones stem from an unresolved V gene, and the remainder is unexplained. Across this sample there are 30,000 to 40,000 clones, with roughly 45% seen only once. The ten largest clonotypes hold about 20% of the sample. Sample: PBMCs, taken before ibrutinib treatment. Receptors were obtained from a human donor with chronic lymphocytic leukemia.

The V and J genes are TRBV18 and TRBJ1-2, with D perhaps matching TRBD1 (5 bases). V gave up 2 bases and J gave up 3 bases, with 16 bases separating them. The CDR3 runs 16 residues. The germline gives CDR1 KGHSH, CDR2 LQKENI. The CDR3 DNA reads TGTGCCAGCTCACCATCACCCGCGGGGGACTACTATGGCTACACCTTC. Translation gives CASSPSPAGDYYGYTF. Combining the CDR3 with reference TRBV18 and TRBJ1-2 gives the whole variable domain NAGVMQNPRHLVRRRGQEARLRCSPMKGHSHVYWYRQLPEEGLKFMVYLQKENIIDESGMPKERFSAEFPKEGPSILRIQQVVRGDSAAYFCASSPSPAGDYYGYTFGSGTRLTVV.

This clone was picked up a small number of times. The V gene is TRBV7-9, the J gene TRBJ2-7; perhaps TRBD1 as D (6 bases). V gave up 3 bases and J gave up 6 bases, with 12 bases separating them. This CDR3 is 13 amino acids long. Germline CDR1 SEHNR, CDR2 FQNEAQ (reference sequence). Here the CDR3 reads CASSFLVRGEQYF. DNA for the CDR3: TGTGCCAGCAGCTTTTTGGTCAGGGGCGAGCAGTACTTC.

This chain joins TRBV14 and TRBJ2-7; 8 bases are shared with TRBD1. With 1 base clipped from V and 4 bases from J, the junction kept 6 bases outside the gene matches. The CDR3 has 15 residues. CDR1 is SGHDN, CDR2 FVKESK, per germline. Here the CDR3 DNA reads TGTGCCAGCAGCCAAGTTTCCAGGGGGCTGTACGAGCAGTACTTC. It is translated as CASSQVSRGLYEQYF.

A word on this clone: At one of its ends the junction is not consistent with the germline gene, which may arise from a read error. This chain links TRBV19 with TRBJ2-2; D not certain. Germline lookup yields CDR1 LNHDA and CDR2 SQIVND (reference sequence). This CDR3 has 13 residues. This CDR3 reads CASGIRSAGELFF. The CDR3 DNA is TGTGCCAGTGGTATCAGGTCCGCCGGGGAGCTGTTTTTT.

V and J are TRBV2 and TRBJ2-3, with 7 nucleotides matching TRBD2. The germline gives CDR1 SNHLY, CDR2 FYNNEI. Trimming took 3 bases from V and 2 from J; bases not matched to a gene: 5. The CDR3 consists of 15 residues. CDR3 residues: CASSDWGGSTDTQYF. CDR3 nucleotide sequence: TGTGCCAGCAGTGACTGGGGGGGGTCCACAGATACGCAGTATTTT.

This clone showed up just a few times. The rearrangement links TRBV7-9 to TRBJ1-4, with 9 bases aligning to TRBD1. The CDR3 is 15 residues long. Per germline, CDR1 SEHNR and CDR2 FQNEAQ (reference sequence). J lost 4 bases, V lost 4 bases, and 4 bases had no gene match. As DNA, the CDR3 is TGTGCCAGCAGCTCCGGACAGGGGTATAATGAAAAACTGTTTTTT. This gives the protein CASSSGQGYNEKLFF.

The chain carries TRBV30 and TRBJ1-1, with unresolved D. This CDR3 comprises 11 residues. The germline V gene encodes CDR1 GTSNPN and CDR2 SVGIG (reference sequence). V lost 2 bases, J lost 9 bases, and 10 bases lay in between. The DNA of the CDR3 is TGTGCCTGGAGTATGGGGTGGAAAGCTTTCTTT. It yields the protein CAWSMGWKAFF.

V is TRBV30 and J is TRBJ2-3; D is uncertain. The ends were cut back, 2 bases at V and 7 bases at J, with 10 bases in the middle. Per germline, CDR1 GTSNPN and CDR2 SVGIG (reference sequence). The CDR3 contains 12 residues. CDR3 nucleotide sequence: TGTGCCTGGAGTAATAGCCCCAATACGCAGTATTTT. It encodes CAWSNSPNTQYF.

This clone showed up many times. The CDR3 loop reads CASKGAGTSNEKLFF. The CDR3 region has the DNA TGTGCCAGCAAAGGGGCCGGGACATCTAATGAAAAACTGTTTTTT. The V gene is TRBV6-1, the J gene TRBJ1-4; a possible D gene is TRBD1 (6 bases). The CDR3 totals 15 residues. CDR1 is MNHNS, CDR2 SASEGT, per germline. Trimming took off 7 bases at V and 3 bases at J, with 15 bases between the two ends.

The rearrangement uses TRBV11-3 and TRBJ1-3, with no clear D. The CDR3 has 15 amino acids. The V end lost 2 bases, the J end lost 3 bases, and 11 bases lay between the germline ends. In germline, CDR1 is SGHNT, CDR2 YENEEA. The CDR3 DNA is TGTGCCAGCAGCTTAACCACGGGCCTTGGAAACACCATATATTTT. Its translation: CASSLTTGLGNTIYF.

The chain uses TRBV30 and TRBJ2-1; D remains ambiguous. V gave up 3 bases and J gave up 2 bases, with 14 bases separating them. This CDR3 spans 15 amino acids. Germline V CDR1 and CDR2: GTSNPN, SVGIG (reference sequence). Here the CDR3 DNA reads TGTGCCTGGAGCTCCTGGGTAGGGACCTACAATGAGCAGTTCTTC. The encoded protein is CAWSSWVGTYNEQFF.

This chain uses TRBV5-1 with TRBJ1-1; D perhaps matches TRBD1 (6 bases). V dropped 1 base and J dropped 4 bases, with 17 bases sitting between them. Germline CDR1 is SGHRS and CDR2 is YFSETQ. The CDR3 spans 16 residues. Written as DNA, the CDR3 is TGCGCCAGCAGCTTGAATCCGGGCCTAGGGGGCACTGAAGCTTTCTTT. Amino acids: CASSLNPGLGGTEAFF.

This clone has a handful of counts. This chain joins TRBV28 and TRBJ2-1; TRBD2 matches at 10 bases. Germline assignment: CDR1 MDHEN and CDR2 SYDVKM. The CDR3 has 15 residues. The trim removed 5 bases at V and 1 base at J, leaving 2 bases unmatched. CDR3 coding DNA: TGTGCCAGCAGTCTAGCGGGGGATTCCTACAATGAGCAGTTCTTC. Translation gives CASSLAGDSYNEQFF.

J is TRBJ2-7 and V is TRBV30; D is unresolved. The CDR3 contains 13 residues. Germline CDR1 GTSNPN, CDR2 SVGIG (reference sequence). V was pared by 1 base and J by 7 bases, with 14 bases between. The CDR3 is CAWSAEVTREQYF. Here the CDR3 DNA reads TGTGCCTGGAGTGCCGAAGTAACGAGGGAGCAGTACTTC.

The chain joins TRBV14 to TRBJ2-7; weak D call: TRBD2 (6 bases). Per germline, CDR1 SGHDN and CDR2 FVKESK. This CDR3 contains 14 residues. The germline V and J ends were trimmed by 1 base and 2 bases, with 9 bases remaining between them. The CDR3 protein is CASSQGLVPYEQYF. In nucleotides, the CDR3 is TGTGCCAGCAGCCAAGGACTAGTCCCCTACGAGCAGTACTTC. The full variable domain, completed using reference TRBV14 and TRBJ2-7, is EAGVTQFPSHSVIEKGQTVTLRCDPISGHDNLYWYRRVMGKEIKFLLHFVKESKQDESGMPNNRFLAERTGGTYSTLKVQPAELEDSGVYFCASSQGLVPYEQYFGPGTRLTVT.

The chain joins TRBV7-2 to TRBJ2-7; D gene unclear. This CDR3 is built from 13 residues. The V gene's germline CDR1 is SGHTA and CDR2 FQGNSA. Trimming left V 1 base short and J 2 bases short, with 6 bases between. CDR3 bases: TGTGCCAGCAGCTTAGGGTACGCCTACGAGCAGTACTTC. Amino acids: CASSLGYAYEQYF.

This CDR3 reads CASSTRQGVESGYTF. Here the CDR3 DNA reads TGCGCCAGCAGCACCAGACAGGGAGTCGAGAGTGGCTACACCTTC. V is TRBV5-1 and J is TRBJ1-2; 7 nucleotides agree with TRBD1. CDR3 size: 15 residues. From germline, CDR1 is SGHRS and CDR2 YFSETQ. Trimming at V came to 4 bases and at J to 7 bases, leaving 13 bases not matched to a gene.

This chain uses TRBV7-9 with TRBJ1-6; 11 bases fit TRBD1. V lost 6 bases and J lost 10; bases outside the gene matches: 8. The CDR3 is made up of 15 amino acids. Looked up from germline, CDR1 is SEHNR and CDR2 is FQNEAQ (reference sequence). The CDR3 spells CASRDFRDRGSPLHF. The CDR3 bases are TGTGCCAGCAGGGACTTCCGGGACAGGGGGTCACCCCTCCACTTT.

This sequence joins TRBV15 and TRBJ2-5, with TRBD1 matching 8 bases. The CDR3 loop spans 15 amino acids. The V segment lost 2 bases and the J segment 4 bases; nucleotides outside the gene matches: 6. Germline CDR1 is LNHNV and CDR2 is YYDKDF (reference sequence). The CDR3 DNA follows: TGTGCCACCAGCAGATCAGGGGGCTTCAGAGAGACCCAGTACTTC. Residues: CATSRSGGFRETQYF. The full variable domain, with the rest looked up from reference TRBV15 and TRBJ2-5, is DAMVIQNPRYQVTQFGKPVTLSCSQTLNHNVMYWYQQKSSQAPKLLFHYYDKDFNNEADTPDNFQSRRPNTSFCFLDIRSPGLGDTAMYLCATSRSGGFRETQYFGPGTRLLVL.

The CDR3 nucleotides are TGTGCCAGCAGCTCAGGGACTAGCGGGCGGACAGATACGCAGTATTTT. It translates to CASSSGTSGRTDTQYF. V usage is TRBV11-3 and J usage is TRBJ2-3; 12 bases align to TRBD2. CDR1 is SGHNT and CDR2 is YENEEA in the germline V gene. The CDR3 totals 16 residues. V lost 4 bases and J lost 3; bases outside the gene matches: 5.

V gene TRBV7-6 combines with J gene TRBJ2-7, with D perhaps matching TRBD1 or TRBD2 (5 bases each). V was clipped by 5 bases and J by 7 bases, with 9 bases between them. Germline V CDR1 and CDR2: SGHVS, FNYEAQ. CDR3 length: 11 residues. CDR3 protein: CASSQWGEQYF. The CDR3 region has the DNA TGTGCCAGCAGCCAATGGGGGGAGCAGTACTTC.

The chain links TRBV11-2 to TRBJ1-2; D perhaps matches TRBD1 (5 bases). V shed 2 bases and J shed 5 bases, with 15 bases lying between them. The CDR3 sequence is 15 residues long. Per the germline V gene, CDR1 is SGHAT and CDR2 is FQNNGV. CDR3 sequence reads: CASSLRTGRDYGYTF. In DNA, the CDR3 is TGTGCCAGCAGCTTACGTACGGGGCGAGATTATGGCTACACCTTC.

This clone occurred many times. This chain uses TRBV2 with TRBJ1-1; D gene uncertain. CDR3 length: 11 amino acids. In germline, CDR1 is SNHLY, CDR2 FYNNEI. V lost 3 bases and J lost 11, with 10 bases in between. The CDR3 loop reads CASSDRSVAFF. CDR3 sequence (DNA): TGTGCCAGCAGTGATCGGTCGGTGGCTTTCTTT.

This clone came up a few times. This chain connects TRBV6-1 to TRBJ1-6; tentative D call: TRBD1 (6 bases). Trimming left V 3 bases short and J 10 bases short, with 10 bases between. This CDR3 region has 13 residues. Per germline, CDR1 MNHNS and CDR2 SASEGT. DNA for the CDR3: TGTGCCAGCAGTGAGGCCAGGGGCTCACCCCTCCACTTT. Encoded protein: CASSEARGSPLHF.

The DNA for the CDR3 is TGCGCCAGCAGGGACATGAACACTGAAGCTTTCTTT. This encodes CASRDMNTEAFF. This chain links TRBV5-1 with TRBJ1-1, with a possible D match to TRBD1 (5 bases). This CDR3 has 12 residues. Germline V lookup: CDR1 SGHRS, CDR2 YFSETQ. V was trimmed by 5 bases and J by 0 bases, leaving 5 bases between them.

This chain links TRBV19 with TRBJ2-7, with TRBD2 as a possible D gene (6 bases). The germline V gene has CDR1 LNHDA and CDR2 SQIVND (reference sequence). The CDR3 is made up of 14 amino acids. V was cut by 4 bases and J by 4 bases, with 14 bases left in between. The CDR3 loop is CASSTGRDSYEQYF. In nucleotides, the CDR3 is TGTGCCAGTAGTACCGGCCGGGACTCATACGAGCAGTACTTC.

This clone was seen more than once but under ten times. The CDR3 loop is CASSYQYRGDSPLHF. The CDR3 bases are TGTGCCAGCAGTTACCAATACAGGGGGGATTCACCCCTCCACTTT. This chain joins TRBV6-5 and TRBJ1-6; 8 bases align to TRBD1. From germline, CDR1 is MNHEY and CDR2 SVGAGI. V lost 2 bases to trimming and J lost 8 bases; unmatched junction nucleotides: 5. The CDR3 runs to 15 residues.